This T cell receptor beta chain originates from a study of T cells after yellow fever vaccination. Study observations and caveats: The study noted that FACS-sorted repertoires could contain abundant clonotypes contaminating from the bulk population. The CD4 compartment and the CD8 compartment contained a small share of clonotypes in common.

UMIs were added to TCR cDNA along with a universal primer site when it was made by 5'RACE template switching. TCRdb re-called the 5' RACE reads with MiXCR, one entry per CDR3 protein. The data show just under 600,000 distinct CDR3 sequences, about 13% seen once. The CDR3 totals 12 residues. This clonotype occurred a few times. The antigen is undetermined. Sample: PBMCs, taken on the day of the yellow fever booster vaccination. J is TRBJ2-1 and V is TRBV21-1. TRBV21-1 is a known pseudogene. This TCR derives from a man aged 25 to 40 who received the YFV17D yellow fever vaccine. The CDR3: CASSKVRSVQFF. CDR3 DNA: TGTGCCAGCAGCAAAGTTCGGAGCGTGCAGTTCTTC.